This T cell receptor beta chain was sequenced for a study of T cell changes during pregnancy in multiple sclerosis. Using immunoSEQ multiplex PCR, the repertoire was profiled, and TCRdb retains in-frame clones only, with some absent. This sample has 60,000 to 75,000 clones; approximately 91% occur once, and the top ten carry roughly 1.4%. Germline V gene lookup returns CDR1 KGHSH and CDR2 LQKENI. Trimming cost V 2 bases and J 2 bases, with 14 bases left between them. The CDR3 spans 16 residues. The sample in question was peripheral blood, obtained in the third trimester of pregnancy. V usage is TRBV18 and J usage is TRBJ2-3; D gene ambiguous. This clonotype was obtained from a female donor with multiple sclerosis, enrolled in a pregnancy study. The CDR3 spells CASSPRSQANTDTQYF. The CDR3 DNA reads as TGTGCCAGCTCACCAAGGTCGCAGGCCAACACAGATACGCAGTATTTT.